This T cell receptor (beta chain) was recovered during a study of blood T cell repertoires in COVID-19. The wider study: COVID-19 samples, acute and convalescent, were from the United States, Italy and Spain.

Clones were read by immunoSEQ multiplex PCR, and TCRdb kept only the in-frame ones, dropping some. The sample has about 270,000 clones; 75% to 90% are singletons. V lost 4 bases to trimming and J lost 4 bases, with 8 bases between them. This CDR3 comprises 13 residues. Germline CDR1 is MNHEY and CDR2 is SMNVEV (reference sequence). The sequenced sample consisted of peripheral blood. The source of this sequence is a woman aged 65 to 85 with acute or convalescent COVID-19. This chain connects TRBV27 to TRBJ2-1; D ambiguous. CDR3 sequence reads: CASSSNSYNEQFF. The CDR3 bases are TGTGCCAGCAGTTCTAACTCGTACAATGAGCAGTTCTTC.